This record covers a single TCR beta chain. Its antigen remains unidentified. The protocol was immunoSEQ multiplex PCR, while the TCRdb copy is restricted to in-frame clones and leaves out a portion. There are more than 30,000 clones in the sample; around 87% occur only once, and about 2.4% lies in the top ten. The entry originates in a study of OX40 agonist ivuxolimab in advanced cancers. At the level of the study: Males comprised over 80% of the group, whose mean age was about 60 years (range 23 to 79). The study's findings and limits: At doses 0.1 to 3.0 mg/kg, CD4+ and CD8+ clones expanded. The mean number of expanded clones was higher in CD8+ T cells than in CD4+.

The CDR3 loop spans 14 amino acids. From germline, CDR1 is ENHRY and CDR2 SYGVKD. Germline trimming cut 8 bases from V and 5 bases from J; bases unmatched to any gene: 5. This TCR derives from an adult with an advanced solid tumor such as melanoma, head and neck, liver or kidney cancer. This specimen was CD4+ or CD8+ T cells sorted from blood, taken in a trial of the OX40 agonist ivuxolimab. This chain joins TRBV10-3 and TRBJ2-7; 14 nucleotides match TRBD2. The CDR3 DNA follows: TGTGCCATCCAAGGACTAGCGGGGGGAAACGAGCAGTACTTC. Its translation: CAIQGLAGGNEQYF.